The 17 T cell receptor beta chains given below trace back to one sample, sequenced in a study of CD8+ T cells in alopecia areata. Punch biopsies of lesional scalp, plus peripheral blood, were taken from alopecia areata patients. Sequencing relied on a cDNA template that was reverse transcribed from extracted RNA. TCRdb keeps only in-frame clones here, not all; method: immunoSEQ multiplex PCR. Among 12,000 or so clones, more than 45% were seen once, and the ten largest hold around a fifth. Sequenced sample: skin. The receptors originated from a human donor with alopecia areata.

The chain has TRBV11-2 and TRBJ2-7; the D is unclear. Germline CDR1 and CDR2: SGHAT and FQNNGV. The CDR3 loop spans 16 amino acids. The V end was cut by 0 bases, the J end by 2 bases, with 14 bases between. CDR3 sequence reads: CASSLDQLAATYEQYF. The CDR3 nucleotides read TGTGCCAGCAGCTTAGATCAGTTGGCAGCCACCTACGAGCAGTACTTC. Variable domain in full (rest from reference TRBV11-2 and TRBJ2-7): EAGVAQSPRYKIIEKRQSVAFWCNPISGHATLYWYQQILGQGPKLLIQFQNNGVVDDSQLPKDRFSAERLKGVDSTLKIQPAKLEDSAVYLCASSLDQLAATYEQYFGPGTRLTVT.

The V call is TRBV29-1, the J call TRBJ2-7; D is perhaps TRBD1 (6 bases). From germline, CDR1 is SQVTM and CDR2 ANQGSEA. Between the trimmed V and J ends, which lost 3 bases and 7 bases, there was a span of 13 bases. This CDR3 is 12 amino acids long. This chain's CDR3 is CSVEGAGREQYF. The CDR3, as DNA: TGCAGCGTTGAGGGGGCAGGGAGAGAGCAGTACTTC.

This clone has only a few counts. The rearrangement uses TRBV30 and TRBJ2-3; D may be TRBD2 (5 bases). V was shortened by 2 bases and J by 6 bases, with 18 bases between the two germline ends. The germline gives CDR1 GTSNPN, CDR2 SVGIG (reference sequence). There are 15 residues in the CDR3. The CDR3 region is CAWSLLELKGDTQYF. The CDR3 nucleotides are TGTGCCTGGAGTCTACTAGAACTGAAAGGGGATACGCAGTATTTT. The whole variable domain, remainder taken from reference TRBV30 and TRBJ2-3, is SQTIHQWPATLVQPVGSPLSLECTVEGTSNPNLYWYRQAAGRGLQLLFYSVGIGQISSEVPQNLSASRPQDRQFILSSKKLLLSDSGFYLCAWSLLELKGDTQYFGPGTRLTVL.

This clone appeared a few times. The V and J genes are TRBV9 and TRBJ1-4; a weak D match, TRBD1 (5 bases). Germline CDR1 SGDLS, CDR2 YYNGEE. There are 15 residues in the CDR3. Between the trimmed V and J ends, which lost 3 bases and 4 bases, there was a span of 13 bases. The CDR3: CASSDSTAFNEKLFF. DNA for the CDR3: TGTGCCAGCAGCGATTCGACAGCTTTTAATGAAAAACTGTTTTTT.

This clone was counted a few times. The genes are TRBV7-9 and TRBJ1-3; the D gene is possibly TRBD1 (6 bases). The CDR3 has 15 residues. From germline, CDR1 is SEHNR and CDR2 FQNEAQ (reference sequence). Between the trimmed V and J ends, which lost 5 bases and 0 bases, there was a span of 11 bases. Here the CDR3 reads CASSRNRASGNTIYF. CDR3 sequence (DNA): TGTGCCAGCAGCCGAAACAGGGCCTCTGGAAACACCATATATTTT.

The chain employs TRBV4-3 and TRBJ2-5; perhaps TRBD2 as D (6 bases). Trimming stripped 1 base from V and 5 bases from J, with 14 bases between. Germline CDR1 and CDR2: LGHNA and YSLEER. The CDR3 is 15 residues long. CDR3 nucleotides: TGCGCCAGCAGCCAAGGGACACTAGCCGTGGAGACCCAGTACTTC. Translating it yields CASSQGTLAVETQYF.

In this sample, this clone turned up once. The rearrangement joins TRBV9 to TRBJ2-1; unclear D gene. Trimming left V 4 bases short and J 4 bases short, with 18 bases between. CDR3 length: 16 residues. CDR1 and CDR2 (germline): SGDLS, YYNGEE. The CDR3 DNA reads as TGTGCCAGCAGCCCCCCGGCCGCGCTCTTATACAATGAGCAGTTCTTC. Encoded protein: CASSPPAALLYNEQFF.

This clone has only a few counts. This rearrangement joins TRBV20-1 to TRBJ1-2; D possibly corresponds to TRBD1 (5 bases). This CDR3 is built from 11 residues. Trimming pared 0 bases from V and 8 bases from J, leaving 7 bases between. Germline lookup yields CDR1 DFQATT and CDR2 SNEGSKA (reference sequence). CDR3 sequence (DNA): TGCAGTGCTAGAGAGGGGGACGGCTACACCTTC. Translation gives CSAREGDGYTF.

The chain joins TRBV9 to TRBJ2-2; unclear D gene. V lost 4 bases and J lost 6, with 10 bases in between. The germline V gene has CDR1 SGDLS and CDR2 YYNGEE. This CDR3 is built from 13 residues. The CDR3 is CASSPSGSGELFF. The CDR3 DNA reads TGTGCCAGCAGCCCCTCGGGTTCCGGGGAGCTGTTTTTT.

CDR3 in DNA: TGTGCCAGCAGCGCCTACCGGGACAGCGCCATTGAGACCCAGTACTTC. This sequence encodes CASSAYRDSAIETQYF. This chain uses TRBV2 with TRBJ2-5; 7 bases fit TRBD1. The V gene end was trimmed by 6 bases and the J gene end by 5 bases; junction bases not matched to a gene: 15. This CDR3 contains 16 residues. From germline, CDR1 is SNHLY and CDR2 FYNNEI.

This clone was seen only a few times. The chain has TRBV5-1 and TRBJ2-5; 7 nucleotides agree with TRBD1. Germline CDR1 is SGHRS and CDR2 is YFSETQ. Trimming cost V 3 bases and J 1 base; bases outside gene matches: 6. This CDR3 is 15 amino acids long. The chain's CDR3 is CASSWTGDIQETQYF. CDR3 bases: TGCGCCAGCAGCTGGACAGGCGACATCCAAGAGACCCAGTACTTC.

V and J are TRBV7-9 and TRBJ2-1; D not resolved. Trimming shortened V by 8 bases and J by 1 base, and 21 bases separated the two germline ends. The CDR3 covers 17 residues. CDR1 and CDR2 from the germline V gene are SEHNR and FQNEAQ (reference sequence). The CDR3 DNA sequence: TGTGCCAGCCGGTTCAAGGATCAAGCAATGTCCTACAATGAGCAGTTCTTC. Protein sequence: CASRFKDQAMSYNEQFF.

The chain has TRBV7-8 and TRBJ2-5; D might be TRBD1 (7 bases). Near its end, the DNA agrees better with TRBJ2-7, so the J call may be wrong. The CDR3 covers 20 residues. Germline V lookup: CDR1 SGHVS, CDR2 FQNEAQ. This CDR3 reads CASSLAPRTGGWRVPYEQYF. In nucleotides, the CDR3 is TGTGCCAGCAGCTTAGCCCCCAGGACAGGAGGGTGGCGGGTTCCCTACGAGCAGTACTTC.

The CDR3: CASSESRSTEAFF. The CDR3 DNA reads as TGCGCCAGCAGTGAGTCTCGTAGCACTGAAGCTTTCTTT. The chain combines TRBV10-2 with TRBJ1-1; D remains ambiguous. Trimming cost V 0 bases and J 4 bases, with 6 bases left between them. The germline V gene encodes CDR1 WSHSY and CDR2 SAAADI. The CDR3 length is 13 residues.

The CDR3 is CASSLELAGFNEQYF. The CDR3 DNA follows: TGCGCCAGCAGCTTGGAACTAGCGGGATTCAACGAGCAGTACTTC. V is TRBV5-1 and J is TRBJ2-7; TRBD2 matches at 10 bases. Germline V gene data show CDR1 as SGHRS and CDR2 as YFSETQ. The CDR3 totals 15 residues. Trimming took 0 bases from V and 5 from J; bases not matched to a gene: 5.

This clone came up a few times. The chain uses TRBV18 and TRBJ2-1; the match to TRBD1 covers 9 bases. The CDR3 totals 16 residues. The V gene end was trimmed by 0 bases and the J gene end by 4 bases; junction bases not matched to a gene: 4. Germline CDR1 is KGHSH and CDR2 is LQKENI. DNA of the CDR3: TGTGCCAGCTCACCACCCGGGACAGGGATGTACAATGAGCAGTTCTTC. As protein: CASSPPGTGMYNEQFF.

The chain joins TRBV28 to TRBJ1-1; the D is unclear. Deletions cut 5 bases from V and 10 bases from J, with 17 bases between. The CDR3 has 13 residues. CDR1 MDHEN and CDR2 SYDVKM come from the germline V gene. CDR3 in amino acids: CASSLLQGVSAFF. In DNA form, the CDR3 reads TGTGCCAGCAGTCTCCTACAAGGTGTGTCAGCTTTCTTT.